This paragraph covers one T cell receptor (beta chain) sequence. The antigen remains unidentified. Sequence at one end of the junction differs from germline and may be a read error. MiXCR, applied by TCRdb to the multiplex PCR reads, yields one record per CDR3 protein. The sample lists fewer than 200,000 distinct CDR3 sequences, around a third occurring once. This entry is derived from a study of breast tumors, draining lymph nodes, adjacent tissues. This CDR3 contains 18 residues. Germline CDR1 SEHNR, CDR2 FQNEAQ (reference sequence). The lymph nodes were axillary draining lymph nodes from breast cancer patients. Study results and limitations: That most tumor T cells come from lymph nodes remained unproven. Tumors had less TCR diversity than lymph nodes, more than nontumor tissue. Data fit most tumor T cells coming from lymph node, expanding in tumor.

This clonotype was obtained from a female donor with breast cancer. Some clones in this sample may be carry-over from other donors' samples. The chain has TRBV7-9 and TRBJ1-6; 11 bases line up with TRBD1. The sequencing input was axillary lymph node tissue. Here the CDR3 DNA reads TGTGCCAGCAGCTCAGGACAGGGGGCGTACTCCTATAATCCACCCCTCCACTTT. This sequence encodes CASSSGQGAYSYNPPLHF.